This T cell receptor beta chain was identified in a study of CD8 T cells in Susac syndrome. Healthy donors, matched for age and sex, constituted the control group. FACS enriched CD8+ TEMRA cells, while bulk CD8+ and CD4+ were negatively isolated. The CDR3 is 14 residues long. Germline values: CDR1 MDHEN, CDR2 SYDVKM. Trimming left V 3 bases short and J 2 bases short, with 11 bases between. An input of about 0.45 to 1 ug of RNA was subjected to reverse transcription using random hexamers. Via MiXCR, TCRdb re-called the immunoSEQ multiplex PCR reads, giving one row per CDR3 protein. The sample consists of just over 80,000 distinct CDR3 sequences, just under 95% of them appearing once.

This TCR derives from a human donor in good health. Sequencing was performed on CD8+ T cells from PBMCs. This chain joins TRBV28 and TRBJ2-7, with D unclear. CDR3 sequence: CASSFSVLTYEQYF. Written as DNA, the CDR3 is TGTGCCAGCAGTTTTTCAGTGCTTACCTACGAGCAGTACTTC.